This T cell receptor beta chain was identified in a study of T cells expressing NK-cell markers. Study-wide results and caveats: What remained unclear was the HCMV specificity of expanded NKG2C+ T cell clones. More than 5 donors had dominant NKG2C+ clonotypes that comprised roughly 1.0-7.5% of their CD8+ T cells.

In regard to this clonotype: What it binds is unknown.

Looked up from germline, CDR1 is DFQATT and CDR2 is SNEGSKA (reference sequence). The CDR3 runs to 12 residues. UMI-tagged 5'RACE template switching yielded the TCR beta cDNA. TCRdb reprocessed the 5' RACE reads; each CDR3 protein has one entry and no DNA is given. Its table lists some 500,000 distinct CDR3 sequences. The rearrangement uses TRBV20-1 and TRBJ2-4; TCRdb reports TRBD1, a call that lacks DNA to check it against. Sequencing was carried out using blood T cells: a sorted CD56 or NKG2C T cell subset, CD4+ or CD8+ T cells, or bulk PBMC T cells (not recorded which). This receptor was obtained from a woman aged 50 to 65 in good health. CDR3 sequence reads: CSARVQQGIQYF.